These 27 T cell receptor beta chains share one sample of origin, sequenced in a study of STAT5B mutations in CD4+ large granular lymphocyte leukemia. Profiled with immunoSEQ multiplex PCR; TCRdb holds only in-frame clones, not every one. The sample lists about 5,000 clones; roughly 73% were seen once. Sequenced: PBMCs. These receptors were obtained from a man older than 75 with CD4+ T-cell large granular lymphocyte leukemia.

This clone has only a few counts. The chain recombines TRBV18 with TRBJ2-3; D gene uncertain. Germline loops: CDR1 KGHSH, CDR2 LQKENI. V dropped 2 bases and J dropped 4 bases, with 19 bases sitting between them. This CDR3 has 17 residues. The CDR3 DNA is TGTGCCAGCTCACCATACGGCAGCTTCAAGGACGCAGATACGCAGTATTTT. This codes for CASSPYGSFKDADTQYF. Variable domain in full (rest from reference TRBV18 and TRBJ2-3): NAGVMQNPRHLVRRRGQEARLRCSPMKGHSHVYWYRQLPEEGLKFMVYLQKENIIDESGMPKERFSAEFPKEGPSILRIQQVVRGDSAAYFCASSPYGSFKDADTQYFGPGTRLTVL.

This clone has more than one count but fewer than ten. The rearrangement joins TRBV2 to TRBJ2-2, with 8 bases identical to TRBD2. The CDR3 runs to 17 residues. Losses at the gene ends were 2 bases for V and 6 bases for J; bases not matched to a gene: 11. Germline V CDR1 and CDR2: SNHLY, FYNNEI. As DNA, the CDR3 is TGTGCCAGCAGTGAAACCAAAAGCGGGAGAAATGCCGGGGAGCTGTTTTTT. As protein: CASSETKSGRNAGELFF.

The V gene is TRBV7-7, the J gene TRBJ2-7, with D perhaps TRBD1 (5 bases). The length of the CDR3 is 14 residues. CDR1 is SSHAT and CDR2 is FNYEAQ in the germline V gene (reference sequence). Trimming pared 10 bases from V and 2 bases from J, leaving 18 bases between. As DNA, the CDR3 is TGTGCCAAGGGGCAAACGCAGATCCCCTACGAGCAGTACTTC. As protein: CAKGQTQIPYEQYF.

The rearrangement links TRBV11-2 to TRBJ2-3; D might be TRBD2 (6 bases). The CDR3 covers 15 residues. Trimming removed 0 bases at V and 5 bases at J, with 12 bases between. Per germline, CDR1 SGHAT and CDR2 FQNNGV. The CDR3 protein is CASSLEGGTGDTQYF. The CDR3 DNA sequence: TGTGCCAGCAGCTTAGAGGGGGGAACGGGAGATACGCAGTATTTT. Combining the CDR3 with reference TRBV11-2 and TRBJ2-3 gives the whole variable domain EAGVAQSPRYKIIEKRQSVAFWCNPISGHATLYWYQQILGQGPKLLIQFQNNGVVDDSQLPKDRFSAERLKGVDSTLKIQPAKLEDSAVYLCASSLEGGTGDTQYFGPGTRLTVL.

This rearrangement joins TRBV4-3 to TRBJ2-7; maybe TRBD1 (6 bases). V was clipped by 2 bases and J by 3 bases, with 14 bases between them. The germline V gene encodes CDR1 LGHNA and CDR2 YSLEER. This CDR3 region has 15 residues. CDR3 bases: TGCGCCAGCAGCCAACACCGGGACACCATCTACGAGCAGTACTTC. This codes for CASSQHRDTIYEQYF.

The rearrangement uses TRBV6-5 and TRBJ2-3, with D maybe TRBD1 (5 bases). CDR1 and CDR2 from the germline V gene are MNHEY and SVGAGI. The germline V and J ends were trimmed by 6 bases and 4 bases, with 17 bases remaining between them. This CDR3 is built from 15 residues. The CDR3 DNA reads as TGTGCCAGCAGCAAACTCTGGGGCACGGCAGATACGCAGTATTTT. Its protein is CASSKLWGTADTQYF.

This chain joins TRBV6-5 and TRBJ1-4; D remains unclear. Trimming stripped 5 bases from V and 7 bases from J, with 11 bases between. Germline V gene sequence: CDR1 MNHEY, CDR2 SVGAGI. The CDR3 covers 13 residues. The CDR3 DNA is TGTGCCAGCAGTGGGCCTGCGGGTGAAAAACTGTTTTTT. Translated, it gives CASSGPAGEKLFF.

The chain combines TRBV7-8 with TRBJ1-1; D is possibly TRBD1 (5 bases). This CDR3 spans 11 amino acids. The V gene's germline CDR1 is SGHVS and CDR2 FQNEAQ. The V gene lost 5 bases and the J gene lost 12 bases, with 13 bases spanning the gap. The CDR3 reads CASSPPGPTFF. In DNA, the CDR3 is TGTGCCAGCAGCCCTCCGGGACCAACTTTCTTT.

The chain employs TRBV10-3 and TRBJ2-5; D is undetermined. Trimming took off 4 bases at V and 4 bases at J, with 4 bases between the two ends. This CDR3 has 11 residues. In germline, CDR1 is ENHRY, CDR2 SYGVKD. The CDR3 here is CAISGGETQYF. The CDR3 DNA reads TGTGCCATCAGTGGGGGAGAGACCCAGTACTTC.

The DNA of the CDR3 is TGCGCCAGCAGCCCTGAGCCGGGGTGGGGCACCGGGGAGCTGTTTTTT. It is translated as CASSPEPGWGTGELFF. The rearrangement joins TRBV4-3 to TRBJ2-2, with D possibly being TRBD2 (5 bases). The V gene lost 4 bases and the J gene lost 4 bases, with 16 bases spanning the gap. Germline CDR1 LGHNA, CDR2 YSLEER. The CDR3 length is 16 residues.

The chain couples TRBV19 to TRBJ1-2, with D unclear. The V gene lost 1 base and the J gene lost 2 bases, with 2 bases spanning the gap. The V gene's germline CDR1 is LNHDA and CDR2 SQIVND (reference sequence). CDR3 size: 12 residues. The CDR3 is CASSIANYGYTF. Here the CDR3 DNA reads TGTGCCAGTAGTATAGCCAACTATGGCTACACCTTC.

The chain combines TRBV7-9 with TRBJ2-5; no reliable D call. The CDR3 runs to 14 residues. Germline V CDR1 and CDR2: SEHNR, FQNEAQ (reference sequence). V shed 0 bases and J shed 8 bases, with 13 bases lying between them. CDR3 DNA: TGTGCCAGCAGCTTAGCAGGCCGCCCAGACACCCAGTACTTC. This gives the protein CASSLAGRPDTQYF.

The CDR3 spells CASSDPSGGAGKTQYF. CDR3 nucleotides: TGTGCCAGCAGCGACCCTAGCGGGGGGGCCGGTAAGACCCAGTACTTC. The V call is TRBV5-6, the J call TRBJ2-5; TRBD2 agrees at 12 bases. Germline V gene lookup returns CDR1 SGHDT and CDR2 YYEEEE. The CDR3 length is 16 residues. The V segment lost 4 bases and the J segment 6 bases; nucleotides outside the gene matches: 10.

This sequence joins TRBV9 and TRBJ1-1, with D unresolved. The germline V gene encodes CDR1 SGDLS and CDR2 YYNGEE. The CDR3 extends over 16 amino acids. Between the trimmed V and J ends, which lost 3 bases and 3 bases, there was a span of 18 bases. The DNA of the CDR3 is TGTGCCAGCAGCGCCCCTGCTTCAGGTACTGACACTGAAGCTTTCTTT. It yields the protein CASSAPASGTDTEAFF.

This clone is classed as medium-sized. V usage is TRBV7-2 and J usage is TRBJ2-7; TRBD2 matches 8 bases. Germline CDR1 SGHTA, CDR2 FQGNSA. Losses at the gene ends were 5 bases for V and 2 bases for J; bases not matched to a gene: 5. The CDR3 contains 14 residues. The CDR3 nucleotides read TGTGCCAGCAGCACGGGACTAGGAACCTACGAGCAGTACTTC. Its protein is CASSTGLGTYEQYF. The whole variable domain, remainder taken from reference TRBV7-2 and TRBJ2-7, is GAGVSQSPSNKVTEKGKDVELRCDPISGHTALYWYRQSLGQGLEFLIYFQGNSAPDKSGLPSDRFSAERTGGSVSTLTIQRTQQEDSAVYLCASSTGLGTYEQYFGPGTRLTVT.

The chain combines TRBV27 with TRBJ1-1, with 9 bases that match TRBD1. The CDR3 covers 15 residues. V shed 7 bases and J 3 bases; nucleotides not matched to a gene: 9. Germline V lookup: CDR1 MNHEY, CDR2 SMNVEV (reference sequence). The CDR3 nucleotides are TGTGCCAGCAACTTTCACAGGGGGCGGGACACTGAAGCTTTCTTT. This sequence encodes CASNFHRGRDTEAFF.

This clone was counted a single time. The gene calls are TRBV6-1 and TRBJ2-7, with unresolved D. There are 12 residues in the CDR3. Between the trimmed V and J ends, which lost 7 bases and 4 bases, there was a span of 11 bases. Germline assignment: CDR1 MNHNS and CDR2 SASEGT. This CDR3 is CASILRGYEQYF. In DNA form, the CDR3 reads TGTGCCAGCATCCTGAGAGGATACGAGCAGTACTTC.

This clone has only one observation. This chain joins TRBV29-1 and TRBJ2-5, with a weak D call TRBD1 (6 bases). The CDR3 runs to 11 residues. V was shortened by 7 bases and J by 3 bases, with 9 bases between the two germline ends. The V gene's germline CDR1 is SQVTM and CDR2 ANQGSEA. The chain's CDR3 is CSATGKETQYF. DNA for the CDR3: TGCAGCGCAACAGGGAAAGAGACCCAGTACTTC.

CDR3 nucleotide sequence: TGTGCCAGCAGTGCCGAGTGGACTCTTAGAACTGAAGCTTTCTTT. It is translated as CASSAEWTLRTEAFF. The gene calls are TRBV27 and TRBJ1-1; no clear D. Germline V gene lookup returns CDR1 MNHEY and CDR2 SMNVEV (reference sequence). This CDR3 spans 15 amino acids. V lost 5 bases to trimming and J lost 5 bases, with 18 bases between them.

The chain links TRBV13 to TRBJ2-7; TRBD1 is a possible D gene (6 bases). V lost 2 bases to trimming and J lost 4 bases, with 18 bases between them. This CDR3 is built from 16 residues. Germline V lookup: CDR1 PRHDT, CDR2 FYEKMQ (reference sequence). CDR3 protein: CASSLNEGHRTYEQYF. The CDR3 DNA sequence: TGTGCCAGCAGCTTAAATGAGGGACACCGGACGTACGAGCAGTACTTC.

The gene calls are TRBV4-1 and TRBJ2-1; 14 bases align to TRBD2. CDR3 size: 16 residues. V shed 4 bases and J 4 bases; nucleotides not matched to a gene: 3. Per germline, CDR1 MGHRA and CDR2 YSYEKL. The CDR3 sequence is CASSPGTSGGYNEQFF. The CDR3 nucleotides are TGCGCCAGCAGCCCGGGGACTAGCGGGGGTTACAATGAGCAGTTCTTC.

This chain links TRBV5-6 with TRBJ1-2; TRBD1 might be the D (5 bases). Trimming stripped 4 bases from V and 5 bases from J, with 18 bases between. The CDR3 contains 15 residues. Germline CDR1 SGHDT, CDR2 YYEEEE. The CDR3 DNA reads TGTGCCAGCAGCCCCTCCCAGGGTTTAGGATATGGCTACACCTTC. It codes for CASSPSQGLGYGYTF.

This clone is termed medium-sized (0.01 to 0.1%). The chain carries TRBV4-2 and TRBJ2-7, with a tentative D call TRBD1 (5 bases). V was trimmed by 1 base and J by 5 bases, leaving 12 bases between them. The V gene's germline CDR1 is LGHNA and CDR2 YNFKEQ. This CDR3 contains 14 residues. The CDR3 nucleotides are TGTGCCAGCAGCCAAGCGGCAGGGCGCGACGAGCAGTACTTC. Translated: CASSQAAGRDEQYF.

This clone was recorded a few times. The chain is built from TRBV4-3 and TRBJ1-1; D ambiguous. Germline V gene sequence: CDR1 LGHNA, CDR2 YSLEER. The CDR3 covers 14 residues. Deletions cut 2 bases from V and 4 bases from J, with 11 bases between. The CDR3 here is CASSQYEGVTEAFF. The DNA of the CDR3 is TGCGCCAGCAGCCAATATGAGGGAGTCACTGAAGCTTTCTTT.

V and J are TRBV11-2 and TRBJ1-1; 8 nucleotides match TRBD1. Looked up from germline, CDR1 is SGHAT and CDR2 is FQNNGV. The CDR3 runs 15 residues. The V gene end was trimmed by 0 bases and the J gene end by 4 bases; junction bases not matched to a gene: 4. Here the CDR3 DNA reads TGTGCCAGCAGCTTAGACCCTACAGGGGGCACTGAAGCTTTCTTT. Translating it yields CASSLDPTGGTEAFF.

The CDR3 coding sequence is TGTGCCAGCAGCCCGGGGCGGGGCGCTGAGCAGTACTTC. Protein product: CASSPGRGAEQYF. The rearrangement links TRBV5-6 to TRBJ2-7, with D perhaps TRBD2 (6 bases). Germline V gene data show CDR1 as SGHDT and CDR2 as YYEEEE. This CDR3 is built from 13 residues. Trimming took 4 bases from V and 7 from J, leaving 15 bases between them. Combining the CDR3 with reference TRBV5-6 and TRBJ2-7 gives the whole variable domain DAGVTQSPTHLIKTRGQQVTLRCSPKSGHDTVSWYQQALGQGPQFIFQYYEEEERQRGNFPDRFSGHQFPNYSSELNVNALLLGDSALYLCASSPGRGAEQYFGPGTRLTVT.

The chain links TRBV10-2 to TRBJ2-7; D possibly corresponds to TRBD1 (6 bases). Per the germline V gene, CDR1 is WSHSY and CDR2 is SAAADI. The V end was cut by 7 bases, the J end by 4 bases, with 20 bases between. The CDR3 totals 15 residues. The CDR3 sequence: CASTKNAGARYEQYF. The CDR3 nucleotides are TGCGCCAGCACCAAAAACGCAGGGGCGAGGTACGAGCAGTACTTC.